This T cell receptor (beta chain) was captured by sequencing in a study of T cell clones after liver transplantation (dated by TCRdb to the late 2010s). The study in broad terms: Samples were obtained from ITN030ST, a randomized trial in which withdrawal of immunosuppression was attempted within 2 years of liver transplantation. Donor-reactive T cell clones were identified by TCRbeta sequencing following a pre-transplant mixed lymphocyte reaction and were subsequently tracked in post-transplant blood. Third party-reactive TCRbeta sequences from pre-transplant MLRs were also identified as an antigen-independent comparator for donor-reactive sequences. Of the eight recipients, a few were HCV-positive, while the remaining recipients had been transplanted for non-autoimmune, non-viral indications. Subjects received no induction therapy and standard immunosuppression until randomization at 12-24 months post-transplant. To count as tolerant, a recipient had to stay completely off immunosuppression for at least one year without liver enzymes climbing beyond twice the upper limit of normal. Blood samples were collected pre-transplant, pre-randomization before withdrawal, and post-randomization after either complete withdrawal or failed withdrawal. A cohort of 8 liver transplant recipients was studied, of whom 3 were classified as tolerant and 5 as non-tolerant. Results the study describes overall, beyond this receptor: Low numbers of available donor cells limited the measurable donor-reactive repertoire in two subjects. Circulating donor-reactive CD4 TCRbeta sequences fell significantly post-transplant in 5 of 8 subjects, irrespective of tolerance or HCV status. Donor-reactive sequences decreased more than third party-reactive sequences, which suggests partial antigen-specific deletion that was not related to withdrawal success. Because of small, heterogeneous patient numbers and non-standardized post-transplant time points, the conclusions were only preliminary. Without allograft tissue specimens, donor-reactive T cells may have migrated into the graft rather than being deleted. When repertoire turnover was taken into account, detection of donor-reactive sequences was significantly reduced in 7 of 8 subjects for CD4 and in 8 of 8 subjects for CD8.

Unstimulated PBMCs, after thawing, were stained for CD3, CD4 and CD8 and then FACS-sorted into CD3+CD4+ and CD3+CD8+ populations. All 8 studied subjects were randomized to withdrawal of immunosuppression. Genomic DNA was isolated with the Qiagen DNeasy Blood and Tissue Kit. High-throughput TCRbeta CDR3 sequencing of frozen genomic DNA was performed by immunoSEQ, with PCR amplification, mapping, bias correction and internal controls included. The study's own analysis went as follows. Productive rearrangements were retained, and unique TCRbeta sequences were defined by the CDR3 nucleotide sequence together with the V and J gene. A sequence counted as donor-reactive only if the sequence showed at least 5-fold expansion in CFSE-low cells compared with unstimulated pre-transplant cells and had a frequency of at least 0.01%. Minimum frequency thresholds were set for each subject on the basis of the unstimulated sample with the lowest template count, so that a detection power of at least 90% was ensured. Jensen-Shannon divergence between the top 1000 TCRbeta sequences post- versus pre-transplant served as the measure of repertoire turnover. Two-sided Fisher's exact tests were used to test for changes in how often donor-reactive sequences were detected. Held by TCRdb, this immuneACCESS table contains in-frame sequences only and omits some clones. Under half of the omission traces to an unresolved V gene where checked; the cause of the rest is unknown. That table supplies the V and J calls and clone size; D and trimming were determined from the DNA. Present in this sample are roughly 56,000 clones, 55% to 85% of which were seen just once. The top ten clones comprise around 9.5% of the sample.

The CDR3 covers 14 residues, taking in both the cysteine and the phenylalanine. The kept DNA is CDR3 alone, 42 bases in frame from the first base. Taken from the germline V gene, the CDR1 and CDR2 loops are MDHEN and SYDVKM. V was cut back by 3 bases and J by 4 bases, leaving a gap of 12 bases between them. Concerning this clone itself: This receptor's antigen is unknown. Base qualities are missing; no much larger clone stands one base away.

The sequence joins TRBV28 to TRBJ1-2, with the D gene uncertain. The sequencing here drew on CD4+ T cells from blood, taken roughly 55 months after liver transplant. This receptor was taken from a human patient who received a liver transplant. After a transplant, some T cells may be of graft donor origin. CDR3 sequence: CASSFNRRRYGYTF. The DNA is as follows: TGTGCCAGCAGTTTTAACCGTCGCCGCTATGGCTACACCTTC.